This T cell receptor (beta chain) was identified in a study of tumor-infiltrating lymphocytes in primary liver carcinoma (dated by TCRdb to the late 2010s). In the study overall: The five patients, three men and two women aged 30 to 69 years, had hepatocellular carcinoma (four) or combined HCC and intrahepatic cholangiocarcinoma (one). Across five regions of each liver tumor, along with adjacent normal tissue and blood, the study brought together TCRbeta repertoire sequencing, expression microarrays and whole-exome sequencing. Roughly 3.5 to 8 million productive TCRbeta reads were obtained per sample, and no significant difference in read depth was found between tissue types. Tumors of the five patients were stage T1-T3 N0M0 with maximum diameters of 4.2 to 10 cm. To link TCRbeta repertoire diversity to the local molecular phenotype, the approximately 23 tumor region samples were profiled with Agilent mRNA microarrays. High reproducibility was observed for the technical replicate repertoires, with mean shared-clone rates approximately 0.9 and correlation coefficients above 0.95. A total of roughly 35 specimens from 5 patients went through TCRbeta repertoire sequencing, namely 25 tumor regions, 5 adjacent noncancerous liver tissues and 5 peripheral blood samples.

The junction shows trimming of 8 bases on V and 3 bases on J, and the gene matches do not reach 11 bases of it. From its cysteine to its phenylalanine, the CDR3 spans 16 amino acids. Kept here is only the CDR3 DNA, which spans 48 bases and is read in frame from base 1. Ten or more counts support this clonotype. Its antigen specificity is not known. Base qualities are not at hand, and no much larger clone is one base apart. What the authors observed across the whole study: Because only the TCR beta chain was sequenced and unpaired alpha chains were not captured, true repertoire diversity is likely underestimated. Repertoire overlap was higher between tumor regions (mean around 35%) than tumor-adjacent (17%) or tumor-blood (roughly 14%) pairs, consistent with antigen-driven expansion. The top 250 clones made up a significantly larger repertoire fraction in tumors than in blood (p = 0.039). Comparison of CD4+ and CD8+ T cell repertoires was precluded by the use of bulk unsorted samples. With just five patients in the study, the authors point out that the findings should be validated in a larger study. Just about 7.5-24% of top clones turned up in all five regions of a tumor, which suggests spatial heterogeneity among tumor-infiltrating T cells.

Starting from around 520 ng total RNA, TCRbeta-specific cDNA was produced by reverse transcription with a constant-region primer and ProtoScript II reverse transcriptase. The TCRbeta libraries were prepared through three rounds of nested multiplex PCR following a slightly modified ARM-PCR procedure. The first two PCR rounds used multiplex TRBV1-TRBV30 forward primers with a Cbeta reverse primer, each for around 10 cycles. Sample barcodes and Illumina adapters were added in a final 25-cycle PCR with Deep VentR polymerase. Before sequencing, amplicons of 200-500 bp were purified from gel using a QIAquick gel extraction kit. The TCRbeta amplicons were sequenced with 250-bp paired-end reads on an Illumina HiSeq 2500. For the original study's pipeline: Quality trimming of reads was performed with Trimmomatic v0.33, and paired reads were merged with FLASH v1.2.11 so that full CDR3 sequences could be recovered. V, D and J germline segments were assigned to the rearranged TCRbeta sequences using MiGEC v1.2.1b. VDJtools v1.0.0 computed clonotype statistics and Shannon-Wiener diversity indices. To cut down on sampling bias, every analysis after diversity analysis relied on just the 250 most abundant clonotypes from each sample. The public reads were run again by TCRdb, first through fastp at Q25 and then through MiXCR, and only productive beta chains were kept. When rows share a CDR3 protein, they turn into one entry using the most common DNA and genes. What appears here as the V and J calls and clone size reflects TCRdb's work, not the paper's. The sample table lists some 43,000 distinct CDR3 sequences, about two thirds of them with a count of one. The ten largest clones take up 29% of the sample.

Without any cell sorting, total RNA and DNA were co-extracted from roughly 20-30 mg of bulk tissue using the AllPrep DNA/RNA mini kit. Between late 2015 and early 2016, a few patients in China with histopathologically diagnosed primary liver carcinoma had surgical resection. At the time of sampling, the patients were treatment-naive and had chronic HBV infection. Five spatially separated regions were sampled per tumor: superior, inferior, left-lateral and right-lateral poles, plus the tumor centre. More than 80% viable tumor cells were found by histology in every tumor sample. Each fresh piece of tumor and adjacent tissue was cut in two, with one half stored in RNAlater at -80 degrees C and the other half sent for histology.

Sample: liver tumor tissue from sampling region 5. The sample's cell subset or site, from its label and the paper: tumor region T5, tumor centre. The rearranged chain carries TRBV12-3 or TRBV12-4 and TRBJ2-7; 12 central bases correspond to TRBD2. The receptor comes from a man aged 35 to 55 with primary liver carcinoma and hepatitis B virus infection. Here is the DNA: TGTGCCAGCGAACCGGGACTAGCGGGCAGCTACTACGAGCAGTACTTC. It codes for CASEPGLAGSYYEQYF.